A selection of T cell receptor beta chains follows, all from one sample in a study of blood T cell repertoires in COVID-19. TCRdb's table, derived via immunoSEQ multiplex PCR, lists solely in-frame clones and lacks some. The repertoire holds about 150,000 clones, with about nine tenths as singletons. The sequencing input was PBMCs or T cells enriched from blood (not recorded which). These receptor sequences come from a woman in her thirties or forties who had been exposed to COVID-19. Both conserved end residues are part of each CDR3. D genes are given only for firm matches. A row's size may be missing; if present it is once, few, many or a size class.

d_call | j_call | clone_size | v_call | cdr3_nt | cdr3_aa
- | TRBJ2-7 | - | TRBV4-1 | TGCGCCAGCAGCCAAGATCTTGACAGGCCAGTCTCCTACGAGCAGTACTTC | CASSQDLDRPVSYEQYF
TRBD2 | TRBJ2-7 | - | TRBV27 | TGTGCCAGCCGGGGACTAGCGGGAGGAATCGAGCAGTACTTC | CASRGLAGGIEQYF
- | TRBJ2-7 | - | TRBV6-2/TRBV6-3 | TGTGCCAGCAGTTACAGCAATTCCTACGAGCAGTACTTC | CASSYSNSYEQYF
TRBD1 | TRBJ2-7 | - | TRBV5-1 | TGCGCCAGCAGCTTGGACAGGGGCTCGGGTGGACGGTATGGGTACGAGCAGTACTTC | CASSLDRGSGGRYGYEQYF
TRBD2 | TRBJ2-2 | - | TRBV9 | TGTGCCAGCAGCGCCTCCGGGACTAGCCCGTGGGAGCTGTTTTTT | CASSASGTSPWELFF
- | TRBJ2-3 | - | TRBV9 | TGTGCCAGCAGCGTAGACCAGCGCCCGGATACGCAGTATTTT | CASSVDQRPDTQYF
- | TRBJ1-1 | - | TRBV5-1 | TGCGCCAGCAGCTTCGAGGGGGATGAAGCTTTCTTT | CASSFEGDEAFF
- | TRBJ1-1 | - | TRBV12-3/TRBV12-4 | TGTGCCAGCAGTCCCGGGACAAAGGTGGAGGCTTTCTTT | CASSPGTKVEAFF
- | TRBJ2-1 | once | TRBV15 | TGTGCCACCAGCAGAACAGAACAGTTCAATGAGCAGTTCTTC | CATSRTEQFNEQFF
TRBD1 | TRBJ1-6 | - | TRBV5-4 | TGTGCCAGCAACATATGGACAGGGGGGAATTCACCCCTCCACTTT | CASNIWTGGNSPLHF
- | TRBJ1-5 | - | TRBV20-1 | TGCAGTGCTAGTGTTCTCGGGGATCAGCCCCAGCATTTT | CSASVLGDQPQHF
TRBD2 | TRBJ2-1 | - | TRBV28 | TGTGCCAGCAGGACTAGCGGGGTTCGAGCGGAGCAGTTCTTC | CASRTSGVRAEQFF
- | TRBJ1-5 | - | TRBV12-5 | TGTGCTAGTGGTCGTCAAGCCAATCAGCCCCAGCATTTT | CASGRQANQPQHF
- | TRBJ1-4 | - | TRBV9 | TGTGCCAGCAGCGGTCGTGGGGGGTTCAATGAAAAACTGTTTTTT | CASSGRGGFNEKLFF
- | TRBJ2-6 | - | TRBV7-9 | TGTGCCACCGTCCGCTCTGGGGCCAACGTCCTGACTTTC | CATVRSGANVLTF
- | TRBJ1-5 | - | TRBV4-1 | TGCGCCAGCAGCCATGTGAGGAATCAGCCCCAGCATTTT | CASSHVRNQPQHF
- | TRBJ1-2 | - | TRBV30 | TGTGCCTGGATTTCCCCGGCGGGCTATGGCTACACCTTC | CAWISPAGYGYTF
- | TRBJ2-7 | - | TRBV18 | TGTGCCAGCTCACCACCGGCAGGTTCCTACGAGCAGTACTTC | CASSPPAGSYEQYF
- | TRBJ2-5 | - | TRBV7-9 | TGTGCCAGCAGCGTCCCGACGGGAATAGAGACCCAGTACTTC | CASSVPTGIETQYF
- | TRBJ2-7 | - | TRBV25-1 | TGTGCCAGCATCGGACATGTAAGTCACGAGCAGTACTTC | CASIGHVSHEQYF
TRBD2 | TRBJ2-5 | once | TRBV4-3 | TGCGCCAGCAGCCAAGGACTAGCCCATGAGACCCAGTACTTC | CASSQGLAHETQYF
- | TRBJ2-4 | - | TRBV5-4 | TGTGCCAGCAGCGTCGGGGAAGCCAAAAACATTCAGTACTTC | CASSVGEAKNIQYF
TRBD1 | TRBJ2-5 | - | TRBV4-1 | TGCGCCAGCCGGCCGATGGGACAGGGGGCGGGAGAGACCCAGTACTTC | CASRPMGQGAGETQYF
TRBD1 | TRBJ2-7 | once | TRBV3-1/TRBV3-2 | TGTGCCAGCAGCCAATCGGGGACAGGGCTCTCCTACGAGCAGTACTTC | CASSQSGTGLSYEQYF
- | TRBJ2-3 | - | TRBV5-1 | TGCGCCAGCGGCCCCAGCGGCCGCACAGATACGCAGTATTTT | CASGPSGRTDTQYF
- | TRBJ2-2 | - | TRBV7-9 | TGTGCCAGCAGCCGAGGTTCTGGTCGTCCCGGGGAGCTGTTTTTT | CASSRGSGRPGELFF
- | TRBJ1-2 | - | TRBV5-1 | TGCGCCAGCAGCTTCGACAGCCGTAACTATGGCTACACCTTC | CASSFDSRNYGYTF
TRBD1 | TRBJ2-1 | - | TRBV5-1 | TGCGCCAGCAGCTTGGAGACTGGGACAGGTGAGCAGTTCTTC | CASSLETGTGEQFF
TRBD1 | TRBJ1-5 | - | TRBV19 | TGTGCCAGTAGAGGGACAGAACCCAATCAGCCCCAGCATTTT | CASRGTEPNQPQHF
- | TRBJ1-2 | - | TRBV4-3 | TGCGCCAGCAGCCAAGATGGAGGGCCTCGGGGCTACACCTTC | CASSQDGGPRGYTF
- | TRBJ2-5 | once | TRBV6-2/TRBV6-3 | TGTGCCAGCAGTTATCAGATGGGTAGCGTGGCAGTCCAAGAGACCCAGTACTTC | CASSYQMGSVAVQETQYF
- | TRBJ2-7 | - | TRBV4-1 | TGCGCCAGCAGCCAAGATGAGGCTAGACCCTCCTCCTACGAGCAGTACTTC | CASSQDEARPSSYEQYF
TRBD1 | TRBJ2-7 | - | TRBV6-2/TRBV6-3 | TGTGCCAGCAGTCGCGGGACAGGGGGTTTCTACGAGCAGTACTTC | CASSRGTGGFYEQYF
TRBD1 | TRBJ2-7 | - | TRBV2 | TGTGCCAGCAGACATCAGGGGGCGGTTGGTTTTAACGAGCAGTACTTC | CASRHQGAVGFNEQYF
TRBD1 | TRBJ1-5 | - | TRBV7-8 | TGTGCCAGCAGCCCAAGCGGGACAGGGTTGACCCAGCATTTT | CASSPSGTGLTQHF
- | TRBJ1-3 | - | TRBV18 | TGTGCCAGCTCACCCCAGGGTTGGAACACCATATATTTT | CASSPQGWNTIYF
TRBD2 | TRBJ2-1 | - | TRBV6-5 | TGTGCCAGCAGTTCCGATCTAGCGGGAGGATACAATGAGCAGTTCTTC | CASSSDLAGGYNEQFF
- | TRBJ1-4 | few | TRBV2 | TGTGCCAGCAATGATAGGGGAAAACTGTTTTTT | CASNDRGKLFF
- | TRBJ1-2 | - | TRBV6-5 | TGTGCCAGCAGTTCCCCTGCGGGCGGCGGAGGCTACACCTTC | CASSSPAGGGGYTF
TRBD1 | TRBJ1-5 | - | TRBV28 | TGTGCCAGCAGTTTCGGGACAGGGGTTAATCAGCCCCAGCATTTT | CASSFGTGVNQPQHF
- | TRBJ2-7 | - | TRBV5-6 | TGTGCCAGCAGCTTTGGCAGAACCTACGAGCAGTACTTC | CASSFGRTYEQYF
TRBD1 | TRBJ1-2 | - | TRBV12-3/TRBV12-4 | TGTGCCAGCAGATGGGGACAGGGGGGCGGCTACACCTTC | CASRWGQGGGYTF
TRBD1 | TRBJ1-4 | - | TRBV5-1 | TGCGCCAGCAGCACCCCCGGTCGGGACAGGGAAGCAACTAATGAAAAACTGTTTTTT | CASSTPGRDREATNEKLFF
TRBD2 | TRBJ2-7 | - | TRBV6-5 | TGTGCCAGCAGTTACTCGATTCTTCCTAGCGGCTACGAGCAGTACTTC | CASSYSILPSGYEQYF
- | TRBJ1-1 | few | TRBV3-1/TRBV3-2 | TGTGCCAGCAGCCTTCAAGGAGGGACTGAAGCTTTCTTT | CASSLQGGTEAFF
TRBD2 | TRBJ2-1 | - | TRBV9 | TGTGCCAGCAGCGTAGATGGGACTAGCGGCAATGAGCAGTTCTTC | CASSVDGTSGNEQFF
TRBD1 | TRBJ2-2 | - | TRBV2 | TGTGCCAGCGCCTTACCCGGGACAGAGAACACCGGGGAGCTGTTTTTT | CASALPGTENTGELFF
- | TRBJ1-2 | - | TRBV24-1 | TGTGCCACCAGTCAGGGGAGCTATGGCTACACCTTC | CATSQGSYGYTF
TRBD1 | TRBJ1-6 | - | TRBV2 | TGTGCCAGCAGTGAACTCGGGACAGCCCTAAATAATTCACCCCTCCACTTT | CASSELGTALNNSPLHF
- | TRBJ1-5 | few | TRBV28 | TGTGCCAGCAGGGGAACAACAGGGATCAATCAGCCCCAGCATTTT | CASRGTTGINQPQHF
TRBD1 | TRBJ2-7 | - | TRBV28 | TGTGCCAGCAGTCCCCTCACCCGGGACAGGGGTTCCTACGAGCAGTACTTC | CASSPLTRDRGSYEQYF
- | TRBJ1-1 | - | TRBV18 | TGTGCCAGCTCCCAAGCAGGGGCCGCTATTCACACTGAAGCTTTCTTT | CASSQAGAAIHTEAFF
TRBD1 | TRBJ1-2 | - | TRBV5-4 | TGTGCCAGCAGCCCGGGACAGAGTCCCTATGGCTACACCTTC | CASSPGQSPYGYTF
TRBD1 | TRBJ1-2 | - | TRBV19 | TGTGCCAGCAGATCGCGACAGGGGACAATCGGCTACACCTTC | CASRSRQGTIGYTF